Listed below are T cell receptor beta chains from one sample, sequenced in a study of CD8 T cells in ankylosing spondylitis. TCRdb redid the calling of the 5' RACE reads with MiXCR, one entry per CDR3 protein. The repertoire holds some 120,000 distinct CDR3 sequences, with roughly 15% as singletons. Specimen: blood, either unsorted or a sorted T cell fraction (not recorded which). The source is a female donor with ankylosing spondylitis or in good health (not recorded which). Each CDR3 is given with its conserved first and last residue. A D gene is named only where the DNA matches it firmly.

v_gene: TRBV7-9; d_gene: -; CDR3aa: CASSSWTNEKLFF
v_gene: TRBV12-3/TRBV12-4; d_gene: -; CDR3aa: CASSLRGSGANVPTF
v_gene: TRBV29-1; d_gene: -; CDR3aa: CSVAGTLNTGELFF
v_gene: TRBV4-2; d_gene: TRBD1; CDR3aa: CASSRVDRGNQPQHF
v_gene: TRBV7-9; d_gene: TRBD1; CDR3aa: CASSLGGRGLETQYF
v_gene: TRBV20-1; d_gene: -; CDR3aa: CSARDRGWAYF
v_gene: TRBV7-2; d_gene: TRBD2; CDR3aa: CASSGGPSGTYEQYF
v_gene: TRBV5-1; d_gene: -; CDR3aa: CASSLELVYNEQFF
v_gene: TRBV20-1; d_gene: -; CDR3aa: CSQSQGNEQFF
v_gene: TRBV6-5; d_gene: -; CDR3aa: CASSYSGARGVYNEQFF
v_gene: TRBV10-2; d_gene: -; CDR3aa: CASSGRLGWWPYEQYF
v_gene: TRBV19; d_gene: -; CDR3aa: CASSIRGQGNNEQFF
v_gene: TRBV19; d_gene: -; CDR3aa: CASRTLEGLSRSNQPQHF
v_gene: TRBV15; d_gene: TRBD2; CDR3aa: CATSRAWGLAGDHEQFF
v_gene: TRBV29-1; d_gene: TRBD1; CDR3aa: CSVHLGTALNTEAFF
v_gene: TRBV24-1; d_gene: -; CDR3aa: CATSDRGSSYGYTF
v_gene: TRBV20-1; d_gene: -; CDR3aa: CSATGGLQPNQPQHF
v_gene: TRBV6-2/TRBV6-3; d_gene: TRBD2; CDR3aa: CASSPLWGTSGSDTQYF
v_gene: TRBV5-1; d_gene: TRBD1; CDR3aa: CASSVAGTGGSYEQYF
v_gene: TRBV20-1; d_gene: -; CDR3aa: CSASGDTGAYEQYF
v_gene: TRBV12-3/TRBV12-4; d_gene: -; CDR3aa: CASTLGKTGELFF
v_gene: TRBV12-3/TRBV12-4; d_gene: TRBD2; CDR3aa: CASSLAEGLAGLNSYEQYF
v_gene: TRBV5-1; d_gene: -; CDR3aa: CASSNPTRARNTEAFF
v_gene: TRBV28; d_gene: -; CDR3aa: CASSLSQGRNEQYF
v_gene: TRBV5-1; d_gene: -; CDR3aa: CASSPGPTQETQYF
v_gene: TRBV5-1; d_gene: TRBD2; CDR3aa: CASSLGGLGDHEQYF
v_gene: TRBV18; d_gene: -; CDR3aa: CASSPTGGEKLFF
v_gene: TRBV29-1; d_gene: -; CDR3aa: CSVERVDEQFF
v_gene: TRBV28; d_gene: -; CDR3aa: CASKGRHTDTQYF
v_gene: TRBV29-1; d_gene: -; CDR3aa: CSVVQGAQGSAFF
v_gene: TRBV6-1; d_gene: TRBD1; CDR3aa: CASSGQGGSYNEQFF